This entry features one T cell receptor beta chain sequence. Its antigen is still unknown. Germline V CDR1 and CDR2: SGHTA, FQGNSA. V shed 5 bases, J shed 2 bases, and the junction held 6 bases outside the gene matches. CDR3 length equals 15 residues. The PCR had 60 Vbeta and 13 Jbeta primers. Sequenced by immunoSEQ multiplex PCR; TCRdb stores in-frame clones only, minus some. The table lists fewer than 250,000 clones, roughly three quarters of them singletons. The data originate from a study of cytomegalovirus exposure and HLA in healthy donors. Study details: T cells numbering around 170 million yielded some 110 million unique TCR beta sequences in an earlier analysis.

Study outcomes and limitations: Exclusion as indistinguishable affected some V segments, including TRBV6-2 and TRBV6-3. TCR beta sequences reportedly predicted most subjects' HLA-A and HLA-B alleles accurately.

Sequencing input: PBMCs. This receptor was taken from a woman between 50 and 59 years old in good health and CMV-seronegative. V is TRBV7-2 and J is TRBJ1-5, with 7 bases fitting TRBD1. CDR3 sequence reads: CASSQGGAGNQPQHF. In DNA form, the CDR3 reads TGTGCCAGCAGCCAGGGGGGCGCCGGCAATCAGCCCCAGCATTTT.